This T cell receptor beta chain was recovered during a study of T cell changes during pregnancy in multiple sclerosis (dated by TCRdb to 2018 to 2020). Looking at the study overall: The study examined how the T cell repertoire changed over the course of pregnancy in women with multiple sclerosis.

Libraries were constructed by the immunoSEQ multiplex PCR assay. TCRdb took this table from immuneACCESS and kept in-frame rearrangements with V and J called. Such tables lack part of the clones; where checked against another copy, unresolved V genes explain under half of the gap, and the rest is unexplained. For this sample the table gives roughly 120,000 clones, of which approximately 93% were detected only once. The leading ten clones occupy roughly 6.2% of the sample. Worth noting for this clone: It has no known antigen specificity. Per-nucleotide qualities are absent, and no much larger clonotype sits a single base away.

Relative to germline, V is missing 3 bases and J is missing 0 bases, with 2 bases of the junction outside any gene match. The CDR1 and CDR2 encoded by the germline V gene are SGHRS and YFSETQ. The CDR3 goes from the cysteine to the phenylalanine over 15 residues. Of all the DNA, just the CDR3 is kept, 45 bases in frame from base 1. The receptor chain draws on TRBV5-1 and TRBJ2-3, with 9 bases aligning to TRBD1. The source was peripheral blood, collected before pregnancy. The sequence came from a female donor with multiple sclerosis, enrolled in a pregnancy study. The DNA sequence reads TGCGCCAGCAGCTCGGGACAGGGTAGCACAGATACGCAGTATTTT. Its protein is CASSSGQGSTDTQYF.